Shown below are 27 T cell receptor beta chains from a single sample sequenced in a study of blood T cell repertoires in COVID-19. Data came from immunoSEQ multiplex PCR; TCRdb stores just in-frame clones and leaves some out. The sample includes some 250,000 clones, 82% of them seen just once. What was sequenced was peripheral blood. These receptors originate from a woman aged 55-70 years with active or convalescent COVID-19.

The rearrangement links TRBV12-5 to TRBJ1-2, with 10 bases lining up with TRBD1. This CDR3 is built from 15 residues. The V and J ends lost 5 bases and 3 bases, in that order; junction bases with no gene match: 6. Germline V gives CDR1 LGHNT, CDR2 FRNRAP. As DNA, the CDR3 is TGTGCTAGTGGTCTTGACAGGGGGCAATACTATGGCTACACCTTC. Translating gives CASGLDRGQYYGYTF.

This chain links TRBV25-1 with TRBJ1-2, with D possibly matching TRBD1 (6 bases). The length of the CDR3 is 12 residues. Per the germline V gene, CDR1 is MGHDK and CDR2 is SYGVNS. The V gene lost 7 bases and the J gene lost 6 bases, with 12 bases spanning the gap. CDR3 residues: CASTSGADGYTF. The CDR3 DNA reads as TGTGCCAGCACCTCAGGGGCTGATGGCTACACCTTC.

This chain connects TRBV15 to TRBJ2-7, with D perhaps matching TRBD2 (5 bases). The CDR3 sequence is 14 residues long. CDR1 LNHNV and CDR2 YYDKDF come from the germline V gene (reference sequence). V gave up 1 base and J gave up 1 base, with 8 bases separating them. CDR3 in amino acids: CATSRVGSSYEQYF. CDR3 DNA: TGTGCCACCAGCAGAGTTGGGAGTTCCTACGAGCAGTACTTC.

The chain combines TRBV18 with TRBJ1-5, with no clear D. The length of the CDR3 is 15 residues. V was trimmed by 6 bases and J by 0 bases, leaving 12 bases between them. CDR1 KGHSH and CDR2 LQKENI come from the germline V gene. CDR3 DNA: TGTGCCAGCTCTTTGGACTTTTATAGCAATCAGCCCCAGCATTTT. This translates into CASSLDFYSNQPQHF.

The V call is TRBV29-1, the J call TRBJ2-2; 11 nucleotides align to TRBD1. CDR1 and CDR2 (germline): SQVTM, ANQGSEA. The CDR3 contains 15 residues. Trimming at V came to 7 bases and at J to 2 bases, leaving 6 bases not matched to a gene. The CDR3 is CSATGQGANTGELFF. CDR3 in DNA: TGCAGCGCGACCGGACAGGGGGCAAACACCGGGGAGCTGTTTTTT.

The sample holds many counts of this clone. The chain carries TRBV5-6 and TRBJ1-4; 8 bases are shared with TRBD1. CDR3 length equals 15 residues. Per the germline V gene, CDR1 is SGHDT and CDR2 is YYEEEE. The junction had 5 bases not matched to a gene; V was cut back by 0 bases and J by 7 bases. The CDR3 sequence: CASSLVQGATEKLFF. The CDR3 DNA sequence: TGTGCCAGCAGCTTGGTGCAGGGGGCCACTGAAAAACTGTTTTTT.

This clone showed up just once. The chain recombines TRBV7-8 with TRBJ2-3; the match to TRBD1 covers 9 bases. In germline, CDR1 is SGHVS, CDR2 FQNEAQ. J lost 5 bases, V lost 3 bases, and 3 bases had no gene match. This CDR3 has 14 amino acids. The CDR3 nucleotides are TGTGCCAGCAGCTTGGACAGGGGTGAAGATACGCAGTATTTT. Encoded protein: CASSLDRGEDTQYF.

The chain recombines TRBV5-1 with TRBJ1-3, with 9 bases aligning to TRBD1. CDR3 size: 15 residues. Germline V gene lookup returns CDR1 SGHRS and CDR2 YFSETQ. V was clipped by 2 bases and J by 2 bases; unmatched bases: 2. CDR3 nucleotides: TGCGCCAGCAGCTTCACAGGGGGCGCTGGAAACACCATATATTTT. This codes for CASSFTGGAGNTIYF.

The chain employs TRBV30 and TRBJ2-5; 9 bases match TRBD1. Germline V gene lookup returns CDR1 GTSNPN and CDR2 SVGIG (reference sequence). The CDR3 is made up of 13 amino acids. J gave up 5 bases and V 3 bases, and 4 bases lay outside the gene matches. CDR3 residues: CAWRGTGLETQYF. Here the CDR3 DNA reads TGTGCCTGGAGAGGGACAGGGTTGGAGACCCAGTACTTC. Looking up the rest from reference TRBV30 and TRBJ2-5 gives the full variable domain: SQTIHQWPATLVQPVGSPLSLECTVEGTSNPNLYWYRQAAGRGLQLLFYSVGIGQISSEVPQNLSASRPQDRQFILSSKKLLLSDSGFYLCAWRGTGLETQYFGPGTRLLVL.

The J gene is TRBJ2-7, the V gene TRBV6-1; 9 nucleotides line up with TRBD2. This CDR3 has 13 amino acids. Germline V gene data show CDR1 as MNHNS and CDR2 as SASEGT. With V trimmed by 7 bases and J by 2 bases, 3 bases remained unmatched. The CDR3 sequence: CASNLAGTYEQYF. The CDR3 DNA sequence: TGTGCCAGCAATCTAGCGGGGACCTACGAGCAGTACTTC.

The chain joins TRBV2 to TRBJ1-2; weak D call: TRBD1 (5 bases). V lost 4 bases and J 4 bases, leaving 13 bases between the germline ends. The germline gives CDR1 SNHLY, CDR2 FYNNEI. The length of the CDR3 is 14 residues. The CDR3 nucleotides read TGTGCCAGCAGTGGGGGCCAGAATATCTATGGCTACACCTTC. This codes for CASSGGQNIYGYTF.

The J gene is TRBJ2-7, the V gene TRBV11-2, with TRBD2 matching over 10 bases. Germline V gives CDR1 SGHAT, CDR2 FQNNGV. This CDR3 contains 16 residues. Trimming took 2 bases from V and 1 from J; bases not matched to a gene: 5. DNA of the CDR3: TGTGCCAGCAGCTTATACGCTAGCGGGGGATCCTACGAGCAGTACTTC. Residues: CASSLYASGGSYEQYF.

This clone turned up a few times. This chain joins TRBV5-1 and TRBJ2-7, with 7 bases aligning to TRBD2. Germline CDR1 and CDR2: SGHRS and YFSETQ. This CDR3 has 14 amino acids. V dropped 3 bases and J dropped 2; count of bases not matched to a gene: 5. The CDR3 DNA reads TGCGCCAGCAGCTCTGGGGGGGTCCCCTACGAGCAGTACTTC. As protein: CASSSGGVPYEQYF.

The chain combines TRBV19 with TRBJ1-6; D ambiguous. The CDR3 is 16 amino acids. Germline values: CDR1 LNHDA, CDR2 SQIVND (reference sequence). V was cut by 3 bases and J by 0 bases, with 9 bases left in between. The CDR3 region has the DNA TGTGCCAGTAGTATGAGCTCGAGCTCCTATAATTCACCCCTCCACTTT. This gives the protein CASSMSSSSYNSPLHF.

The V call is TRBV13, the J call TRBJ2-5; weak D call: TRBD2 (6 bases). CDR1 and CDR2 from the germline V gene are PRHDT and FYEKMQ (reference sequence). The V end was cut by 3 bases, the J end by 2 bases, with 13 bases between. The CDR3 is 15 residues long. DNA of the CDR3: TGTGCCAGCAGCTTCCGGGACTTTTTTCAAGAGACCCAGTACTTC. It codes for CASSFRDFFQETQYF.

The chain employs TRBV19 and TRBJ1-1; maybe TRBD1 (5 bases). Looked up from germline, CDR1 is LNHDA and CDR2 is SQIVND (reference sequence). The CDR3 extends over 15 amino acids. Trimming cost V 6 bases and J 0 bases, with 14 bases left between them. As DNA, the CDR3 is TGTGCCAGTAGGGGGGGGACTTCGGTGAACACTGAAGCTTTCTTT. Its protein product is CASRGGTSVNTEAFF.

In DNA form, the CDR3 reads TGTGCCAGCAGCTTGGGACAGGGGGTTGGCCAGTTCTTC. Translated: CASSLGQGVGQFF. The J gene is TRBJ2-1, the V gene TRBV7-3; 11 bases map to TRBD1. CDR3 size: 13 residues. V trimming: 3 bases; J trimming: 13 bases; junction bases outside the gene matches: 5. Germline V gene lookup returns CDR1 SGHTA and CDR2 FQGTGA.

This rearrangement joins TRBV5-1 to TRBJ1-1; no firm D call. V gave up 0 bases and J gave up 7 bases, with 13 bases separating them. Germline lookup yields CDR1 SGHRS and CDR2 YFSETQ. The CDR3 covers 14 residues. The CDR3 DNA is TGCGCCAGCAGCTTGGTAGTACAGCCTTATGAAGCTTTCTTT. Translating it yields CASSLVVQPYEAFF.

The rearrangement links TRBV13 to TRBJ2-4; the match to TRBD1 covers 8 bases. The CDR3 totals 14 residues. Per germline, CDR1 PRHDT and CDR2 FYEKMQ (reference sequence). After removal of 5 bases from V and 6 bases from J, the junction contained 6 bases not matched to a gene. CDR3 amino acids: CASSTIGQGNIQYF. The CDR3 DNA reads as TGTGCCAGCAGCACCATAGGACAGGGAAACATTCAGTACTTC.

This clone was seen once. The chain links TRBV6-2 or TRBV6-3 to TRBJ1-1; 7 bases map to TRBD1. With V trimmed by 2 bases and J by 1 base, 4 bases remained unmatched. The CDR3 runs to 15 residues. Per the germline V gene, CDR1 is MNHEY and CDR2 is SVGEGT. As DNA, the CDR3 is TGTGCCAGCAGTTACGGGGACAGCGGGAACACTGAAGCTTTCTTT. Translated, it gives CASSYGDSGNTEAFF.

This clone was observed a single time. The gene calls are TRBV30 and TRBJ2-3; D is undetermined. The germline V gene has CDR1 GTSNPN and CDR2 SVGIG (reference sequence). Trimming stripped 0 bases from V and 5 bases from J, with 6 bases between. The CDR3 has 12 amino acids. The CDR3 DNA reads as TGTGCCTGGAGTGTACTTGGAGATACGCAGTATTTT. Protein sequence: CAWSVLGDTQYF.

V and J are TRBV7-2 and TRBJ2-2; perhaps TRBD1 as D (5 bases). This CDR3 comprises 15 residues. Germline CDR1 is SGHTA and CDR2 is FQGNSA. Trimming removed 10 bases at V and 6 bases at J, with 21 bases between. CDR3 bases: TGTGCCATCCGGGTCCAGGGTCCGGGCCCCGGGGAGCTGTTTTTT. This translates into CAIRVQGPGPGELFF.

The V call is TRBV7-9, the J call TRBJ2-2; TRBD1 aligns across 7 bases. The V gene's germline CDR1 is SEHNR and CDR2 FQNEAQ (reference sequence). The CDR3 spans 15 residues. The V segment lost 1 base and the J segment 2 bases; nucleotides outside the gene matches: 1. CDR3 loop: CASSLGTGNTGELFF. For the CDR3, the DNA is TGTGCCAGCAGCTTAGGGACAGGCAACACCGGGGAGCTGTTTTTT.

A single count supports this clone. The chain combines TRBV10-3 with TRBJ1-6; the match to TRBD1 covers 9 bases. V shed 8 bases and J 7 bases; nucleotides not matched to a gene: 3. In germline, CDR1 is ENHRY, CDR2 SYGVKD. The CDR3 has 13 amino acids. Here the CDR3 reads CAIRDRENSPLHF. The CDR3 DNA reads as TGTGCCATCCGGGACAGGGAAAATTCACCCCTCCACTTT.

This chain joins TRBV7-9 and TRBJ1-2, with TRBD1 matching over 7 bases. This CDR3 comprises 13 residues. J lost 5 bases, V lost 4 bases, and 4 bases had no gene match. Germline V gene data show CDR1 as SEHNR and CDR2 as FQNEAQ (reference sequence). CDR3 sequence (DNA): TGTGCCAGCAGCTCGATACAGGGGTATGGCTACACCTTC. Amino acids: CASSSIQGYGYTF.

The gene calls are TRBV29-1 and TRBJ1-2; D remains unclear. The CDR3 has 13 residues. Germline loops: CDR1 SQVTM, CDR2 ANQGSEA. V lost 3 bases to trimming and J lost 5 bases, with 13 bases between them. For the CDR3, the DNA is TGCAGCGTTGACTCGGCGGTCGGGTATGGCTACACCTTC. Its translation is CSVDSAVGYGYTF. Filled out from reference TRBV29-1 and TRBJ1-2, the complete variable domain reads SAVISQKPSRDICQRGTSLTIQCQVDSQVTMMFWYRQQPGQSLTLIATANQGSEATYESGFVIDKFPISRPNLTFSTLTVSNMSPEDSSIYLCSVDSAVGYGYTFGSGTRLTVV.

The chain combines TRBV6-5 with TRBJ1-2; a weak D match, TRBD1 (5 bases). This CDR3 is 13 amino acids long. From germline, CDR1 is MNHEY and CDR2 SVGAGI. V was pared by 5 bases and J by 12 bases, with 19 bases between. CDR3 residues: CASSTGGGEENTF. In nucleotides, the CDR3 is TGTGCCAGCAGTACCGGCGGGGGGGAAGAGAACACCTTC.